This passage covers 23 T cell receptor beta chains from one sample sequenced in a study of control samples from healthy donors and cancer patients. TCRdb's table, derived via immunoSEQ multiplex PCR, lists solely in-frame clones and lacks some. The sample holds just over 150,000 clones, 94% seen once. Source material: blood. These TCRs come from a woman between 40 and 50 years old in good health.

V gene TRBV29-1 combines with J gene TRBJ1-1; possible D gene TRBD1, 6 bases. V was cut by 7 bases and J by 1 base, with 13 bases left in between. Germline V gene sequence: CDR1 SQVTM, CDR2 ANQGSEA. The CDR3 totals 13 residues. This CDR3 is CSGTGHRNTEAFF. In nucleotides, the CDR3 is TGCAGCGGAACGGGACATAGGAACACTGAAGCTTTCTTT.

The V gene is TRBV11-2, the J gene TRBJ2-2; 7 bases are a match to TRBD2. The CDR3 length is 16 residues. V dropped 6 bases and J dropped 6; count of bases not matched to a gene: 13. Looked up from germline, CDR1 is SGHAT and CDR2 is FQNNGV. The CDR3 here is CASSQSGLRGAGELFF. CDR3 DNA: TGTGCCAGCAGTCAGTCCGGCCTCCGGGGGGCCGGGGAGCTGTTTTTT.

The chain recombines TRBV5-1 with TRBJ1-2; D call uncertain. The V end was cut by 6 bases, the J end by 4 bases, with 13 bases between. Germline assignment: CDR1 SGHRS and CDR2 YFSETQ. The CDR3 is 13 amino acids. Here the CDR3 reads CASTFGASYGYTF. Written as DNA, the CDR3 is TGCGCCAGCACCTTCGGCGCCTCCTATGGCTACACCTTC.

Turning to this clone: The junction shows a germline mismatch at one end, possibly a read error. In DNA form, the CDR3 reads TGTGCCAGCAGCTTAGAATATGGGGGGGCCGGGGACTTC. It specifies CASSLEYGGAGDF. V gene TRBV7-2 combines with J gene TRBJ2-4, with a possible D match to TRBD2 (7 bases). Per the germline V gene, CDR1 is SGHTA and CDR2 is FQGNSA. The length of the CDR3 is 13 residues.

This chain links TRBV19 with TRBJ1-1, with no clear D. Germline V lookup: CDR1 LNHDA, CDR2 SQIVND (reference sequence). V lost 9 bases and J lost 1, with 9 bases in between. The CDR3 consists of 12 residues. The CDR3 sequence: CASNQWNTEAFF. CDR3 DNA sequence: TGTGCCAGCAACCAGTGGAACACTGAAGCTTTCTTT.

This clone appeared a single time. CDR3 nucleotides: TGTGCCAGCAGCTTAGGATATCATGAGGGGGGGGAATATGGCTACACCTTC. The encoded protein is CASSLGYHEGGEYGYTF. This rearrangement joins TRBV7-2 to TRBJ1-2; possible D gene TRBD1, 6 bases. V shed 1 base and J shed 5 bases, with 20 bases lying between them. Germline-derived CDR1 and CDR2 are SGHTA and FQGNSA. CDR3 size: 17 residues.

V is TRBV14 and J is TRBJ1-4; perhaps TRBD1 as D (5 bases). The CDR3 spans 17 residues. CDR1 is SGHDN, CDR2 FVKESK, per germline. The V end lost 6 bases, the J end lost 3 bases, and 20 bases lay between the germline ends. The CDR3, as DNA: TGTGCCAGCAGTCGCCGGGACGAACGGAGGTCTAATGAAAAACTGTTTTTT. It specifies CASSRRDERRSNEKLFF.

The rearrangement links TRBV5-1 to TRBJ2-2; TRBD1 aligns across 8 bases. CDR1 and CDR2 from the germline V gene are SGHRS and YFSETQ. This CDR3 is 18 amino acids long. V gave up 1 base and J gave up 6 bases; unmatched junction bases: 14. CDR3 amino acids: CASSLRTLTGVSAGELFF. The CDR3 region has the DNA TGCGCCAGCAGCTTGCGGACTTTGACAGGGGTGAGCGCCGGGGAGCTGTTTTTT.

This clone was detected only once. V is TRBV5-4 and J is TRBJ2-7, with D perhaps TRBD1 (5 bases). CDR3 length equals 13 residues. Germline lookup yields CDR1 SGHNT and CDR2 YYREEE (reference sequence). Deletions cut 4 bases from V and 8 bases from J, with 16 bases between. CDR3 loop: CASSPDQGRKQYF. CDR3 coding DNA: TGTGCCAGCAGCCCCGATCAGGGTAGGAAGCAGTACTTC.

In DNA, the CDR3 is TGTGCTAGTGGTTTGGTACCCGGGGCCCATGGCTACACCTTC. Encoded protein: CASGLVPGAHGYTF. The J gene is TRBJ1-2, the V gene TRBV12-5; TRBD1 is a possible D gene (5 bases). In germline, CDR1 is LGHNT, CDR2 FRNRAP. Trimming stripped 0 bases from V and 6 bases from J, with 11 bases between. This CDR3 contains 14 residues.

V and J are TRBV7-8 and TRBJ2-7; weak D call: TRBD1 (6 bases). CDR3 size: 14 residues. In germline, CDR1 is SGHVS, CDR2 FQNEAQ. Deletions cut 6 bases from V and 0 bases from J, with 12 bases between. CDR3 bases: TGTGCCAGCAGGCCGTACAGGGACTCCTACGAGCAGTACTTC. This gives the protein CASRPYRDSYEQYF.

This clone has more than one count but fewer than ten. The chain links TRBV6-5 to TRBJ1-1; the D is unclear. Per germline, CDR1 MNHEY and CDR2 SVGAGI. The length of the CDR3 is 11 residues. The CDR3 DNA reads TGTTCCTGCGGGAGGGACACTGAAGCTTTCTTT. Its translation: CSCGRDTEAFF.

The chain couples TRBV6-5 to TRBJ2-1; a weak D match, TRBD2 (6 bases). Trimming pared 2 bases from V and 7 bases from J, leaving 12 bases between. Per the germline V gene, CDR1 is MNHEY and CDR2 is SVGAGI. CDR3 length: 14 amino acids. CDR3 sequence: CASSYGGLVNEQFF. The CDR3 DNA is TGTGCCAGCAGTTACGGGGGGTTGGTAAATGAGCAGTTCTTC.

This clone was picked up one time. The rearrangement uses TRBV28 and TRBJ1-2, with D possibly matching TRBD1 (5 bases). Trimming shortened V by 6 bases and J by 7 bases, and 15 bases separated the two germline ends. Looked up from germline, CDR1 is MDHEN and CDR2 is SYDVKM. This CDR3 spans 13 amino acids. Here the CDR3 reads CASRLGHTGGYTF. The CDR3 DNA reads as TGTGCCAGCAGACTCGGACATACCGGTGGCTACACCTTC.

The DNA for the CDR3 is TGTGCCAGTAGTATAGATCCGACGGGGGTTTATGGCTACACCTTC. Translating it yields CASSIDPTGVYGYTF. V and J are TRBV19 and TRBJ1-2; a weak D match, TRBD1 (5 bases). Germline values: CDR1 LNHDA, CDR2 SQIVND (reference sequence). The CDR3 has 15 residues. Trimming removed 0 bases from V and 5 bases from J, with 13 bases in between.

This chain uses TRBV4-3 with TRBJ1-2; D possibly corresponds to TRBD1 (5 bases). Germline V CDR1 and CDR2: LGHNA, YSLEER. This CDR3 contains 15 residues. V was trimmed by 0 bases and J by 8 bases, leaving 16 bases between them. CDR3 DNA: TGCGCCAGCAGCCAAGAGCGACAGCCCAGACCGGGCTACACCTTC. Protein sequence: CASSQERQPRPGYTF.

This chain connects TRBV5-6 to TRBJ2-5; 10 nucleotides agree with TRBD1. V dropped 4 bases and J dropped 5; count of bases not matched to a gene: 11. The CDR3 covers 16 residues. Germline V gene sequence: CDR1 SGHDT, CDR2 YYEEEE. CDR3 amino acids: CASSPRTGGNGETQYF. The CDR3 DNA sequence: TGTGCCAGCAGCCCACGGACAGGGGGGAATGGTGAGACCCAGTACTTC. The whole variable domain, filled in from reference TRBV5-6 and TRBJ2-5, reads DAGVTQSPTHLIKTRGQQVTLRCSPKSGHDTVSWYQQALGQGPQFIFQYYEEEERQRGNFPDRFSGHQFPNYSSELNVNALLLGDSALYLCASSPRTGGNGETQYFGPGTRLLVL.

This chain connects TRBV19 to TRBJ2-3, with 11 positions matching TRBD1. Looked up from germline, CDR1 is LNHDA and CDR2 is SQIVND (reference sequence). The CDR3 extends over 13 amino acids. V lost 8 bases and J lost 6; bases outside the gene matches: 4. The CDR3 is CASGGTGGDTQYF. DNA for the CDR3: TGTGCCAGTGGTGGGACAGGGGGGGATACGCAGTATTTT.

The genes are TRBV10-3 and TRBJ1-3; 12 bases match TRBD1. V shed 2 bases and J 2 bases; nucleotides not matched to a gene: 4. The CDR3 runs to 17 residues. From germline, CDR1 is ENHRY and CDR2 SYGVKD. CDR3 coding DNA: TGTGCCATCAGTGAGCGGCGGGACAGGGGGCCTGGAAACACCATATATTTT. Encoded protein: CAISERRDRGPGNTIYF.

The V and J genes are TRBV7-2 and TRBJ1-1, with a possible D match to TRBD1 (6 bases). CDR1 SGHTA and CDR2 FQGNSA come from the germline V gene. The CDR3 is 11 amino acids. Trimming left V 2 bases short and J 10 bases short, with 8 bases between. CDR3 in amino acids: CASSLRDTAFF. Here the CDR3 DNA reads TGTGCCAGCAGCTTAAGGGACACAGCTTTCTTT. The full variable domain, in which reference TRBV7-2 and TRBJ1-1 provide the parts outside the CDR3, is GAGVSQSPSNKVTEKGKDVELRCDPISGHTALYWYRQSLGQGLEFLIYFQGNSAPDKSGLPSDRFSAERTGGSVSTLTIQRTQQEDSAVYLCASSLRDTAFFGQGTRLTVV.

This rearrangement joins TRBV5-6 to TRBJ2-5; 11 bases are shared with TRBD1. CDR3 length equals 15 residues. Germline V lookup: CDR1 SGHDT, CDR2 YYEEEE. V was pared by 4 bases and J by 5 bases, with 7 bases of the junction left unmatched. Here the CDR3 DNA reads TGTGCCAGCAGCATAGGACAGGGGGCTTGGGAGACCCAGTACTTC. Protein product: CASSIGQGAWETQYF.

J is TRBJ1-4 and V is TRBV5-1; TRBD1 might be the D (6 bases). Germline CDR1 reads SGHRS; CDR2 reads YFSETQ. The CDR3 is made up of 15 amino acids. V was trimmed by 0 bases and J by 8 bases, leaving 14 bases between them. This CDR3 reads CASSLAGATQEKLFF. The CDR3 nucleotides are TGCGCCAGCAGCTTGGCAGGGGCTACTCAAGAAAAACTGTTTTTT.

The rearrangement links TRBV4-3 to TRBJ1-1, with D hard to call. The V end was cut by 4 bases, the J end by 4 bases, with 13 bases between. CDR3 length: 14 residues. Per the germline V gene, CDR1 is LGHNA and CDR2 is YSLEER. CDR3 bases: TGCGCCAGCAGCCTAGACAATTTAGGCACTGAAGCTTTCTTT. Translating it yields CASSLDNLGTEAFF.